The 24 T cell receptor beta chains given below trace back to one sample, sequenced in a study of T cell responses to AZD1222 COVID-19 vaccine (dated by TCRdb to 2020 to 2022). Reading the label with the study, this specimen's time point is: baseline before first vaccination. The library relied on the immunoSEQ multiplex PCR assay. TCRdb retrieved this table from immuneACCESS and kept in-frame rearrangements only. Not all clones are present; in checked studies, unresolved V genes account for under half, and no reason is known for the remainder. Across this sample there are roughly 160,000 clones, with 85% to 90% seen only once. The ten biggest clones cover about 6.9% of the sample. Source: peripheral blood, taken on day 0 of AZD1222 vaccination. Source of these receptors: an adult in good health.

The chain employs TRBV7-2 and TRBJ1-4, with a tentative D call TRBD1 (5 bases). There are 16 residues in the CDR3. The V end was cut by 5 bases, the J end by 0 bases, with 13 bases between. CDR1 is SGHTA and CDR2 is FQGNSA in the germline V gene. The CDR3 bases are TGTGCCAGCAGCCTCTCCCGGGACCCAACTAATGAAAAACTGTTTTTT. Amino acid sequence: CASSLSRDPTNEKLFF.

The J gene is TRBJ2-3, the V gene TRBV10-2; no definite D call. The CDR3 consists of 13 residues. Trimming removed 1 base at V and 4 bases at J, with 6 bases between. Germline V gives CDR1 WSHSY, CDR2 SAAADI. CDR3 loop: CASSELGSDTQYF. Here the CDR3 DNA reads TGCGCCAGCAGTGAGTTGGGGTCAGATACGCAGTATTTT.

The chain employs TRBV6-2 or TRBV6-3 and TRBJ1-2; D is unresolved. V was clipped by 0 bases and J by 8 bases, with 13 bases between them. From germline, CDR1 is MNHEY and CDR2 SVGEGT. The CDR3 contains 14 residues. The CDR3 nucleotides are TGTGCCAGCAGTTACTCGATGGGTGGCAGCGGCTACACCTTC. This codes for CASSYSMGGSGYTF.

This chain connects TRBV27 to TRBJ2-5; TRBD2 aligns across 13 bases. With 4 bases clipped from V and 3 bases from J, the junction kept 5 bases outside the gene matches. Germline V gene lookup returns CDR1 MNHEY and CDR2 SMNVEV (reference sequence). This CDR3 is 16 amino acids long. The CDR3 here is CASSSGLAGAKETQYF. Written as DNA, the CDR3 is TGTGCCAGCAGTTCAGGACTAGCGGGGGCAAAAGAGACCCAGTACTTC.

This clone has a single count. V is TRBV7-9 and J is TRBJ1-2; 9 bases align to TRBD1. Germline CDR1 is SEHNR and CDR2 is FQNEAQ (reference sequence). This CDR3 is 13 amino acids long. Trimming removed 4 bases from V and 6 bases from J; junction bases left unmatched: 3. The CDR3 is CASSSQGADGYTF. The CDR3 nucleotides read TGTGCCAGCAGCTCACAGGGGGCTGATGGCTACACCTTC.

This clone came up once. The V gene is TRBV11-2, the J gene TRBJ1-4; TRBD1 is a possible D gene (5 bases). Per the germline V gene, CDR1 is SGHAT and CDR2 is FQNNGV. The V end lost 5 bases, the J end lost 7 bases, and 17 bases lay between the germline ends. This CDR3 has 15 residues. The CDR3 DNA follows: TGTGCCAGCAGCCCTAGGGGCGCCCTCGGTGAAAAACTGTTTTTT. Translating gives CASSPRGALGEKLFF.

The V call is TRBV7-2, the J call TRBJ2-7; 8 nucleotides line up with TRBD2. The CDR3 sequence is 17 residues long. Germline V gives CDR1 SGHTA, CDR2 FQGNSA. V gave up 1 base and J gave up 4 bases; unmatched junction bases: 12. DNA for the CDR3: TGTGCCAGCAGCTTAGAGGTGATACGGGGGGGCCGATACGAGCAGTACTTC. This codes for CASSLEVIRGGRYEQYF. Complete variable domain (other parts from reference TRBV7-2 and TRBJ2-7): GAGVSQSPSNKVTEKGKDVELRCDPISGHTALYWYRQSLGQGLEFLIYFQGNSAPDKSGLPSDRFSAERTGGSVSTLTIQRTQQEDSAVYLCASSLEVIRGGRYEQYFGPGTRLTVT.

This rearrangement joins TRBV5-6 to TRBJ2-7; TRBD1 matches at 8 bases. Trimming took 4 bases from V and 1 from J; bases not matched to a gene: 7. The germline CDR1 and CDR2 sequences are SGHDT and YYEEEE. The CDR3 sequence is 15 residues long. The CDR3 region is CASSPRGLYSYEQYV. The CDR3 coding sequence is TGTGCCAGCAGCCCCAGGGGGCTCTATTCCTACGAGCAGTACGTC.

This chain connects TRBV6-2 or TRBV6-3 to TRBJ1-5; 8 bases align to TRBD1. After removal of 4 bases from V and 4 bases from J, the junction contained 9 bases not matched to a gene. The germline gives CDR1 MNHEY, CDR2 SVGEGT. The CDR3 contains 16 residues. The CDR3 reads CASSSRTGNLNQPQHF. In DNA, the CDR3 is TGTGCCAGCAGTTCTCGGACAGGGAATCTTAATCAGCCCCAGCATTTT.

The CDR3 nucleotides are TGTGCCAGCAGCGGGAGCTTAGCGGGGGGGCGATACAATGAGCAGTTCTTC. Amino acid sequence: CASSGSLAGGRYNEQFF. The chain couples TRBV5-4 to TRBJ2-1; 11 nucleotides agree with TRBD2. The CDR3 is made up of 17 amino acids. In germline, CDR1 is SGHNT, CDR2 YYREEE (reference sequence). Trimming removed 4 bases from V and 4 bases from J; junction bases left unmatched: 10.

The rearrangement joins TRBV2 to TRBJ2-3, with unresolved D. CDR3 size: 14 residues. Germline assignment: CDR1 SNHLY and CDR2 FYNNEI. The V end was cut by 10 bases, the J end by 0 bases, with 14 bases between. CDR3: CAITWAGSTDTQYF. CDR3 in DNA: TGTGCCATAACCTGGGCCGGTAGCACAGATACGCAGTATTTT.

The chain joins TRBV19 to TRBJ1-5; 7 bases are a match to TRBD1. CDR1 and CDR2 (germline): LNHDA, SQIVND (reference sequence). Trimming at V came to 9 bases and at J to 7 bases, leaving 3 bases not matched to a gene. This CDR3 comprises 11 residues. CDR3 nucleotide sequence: TGTGCCAGCTCAGGGGGGCAGCCCCAGCATTTT. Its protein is CASSGGQPQHF. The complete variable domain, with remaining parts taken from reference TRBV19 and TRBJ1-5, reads DGGITQSPKYLFRKEGQNVTLSCEQNLNHDAMYWYRQDPGQGLRLIYYSQIVNDFQKGDIAEGYSVSREKKESFPLTVTSAQKNPTAFYLCASSGGQPQHFGDGTRLSIL.

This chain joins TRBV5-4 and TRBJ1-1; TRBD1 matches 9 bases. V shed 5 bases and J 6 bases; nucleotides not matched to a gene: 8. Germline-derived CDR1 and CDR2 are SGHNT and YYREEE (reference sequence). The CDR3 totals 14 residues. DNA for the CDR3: TGTGCCAGCAGAGGGACAGGGAGCCGTTCTGAAGCTTTCTTT. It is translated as CASRGTGSRSEAFF. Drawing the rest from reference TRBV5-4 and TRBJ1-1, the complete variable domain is ETGVTQSPTHLIKTRGQQVTLRCSSQSGHNTVSWYQQALGQGPQFIFQYYREEENGRGNFPPRFSGLQFPNYSSELNVNALELDDSALYLCASRGTGSRSEAFFGQGTRLTVV.

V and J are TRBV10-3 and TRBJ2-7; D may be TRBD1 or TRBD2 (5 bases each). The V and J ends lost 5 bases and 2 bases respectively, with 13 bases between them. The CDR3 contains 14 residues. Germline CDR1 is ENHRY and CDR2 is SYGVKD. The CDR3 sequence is CAISPGRETYEQYV. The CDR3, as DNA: TGTGCCATCAGTCCGGGACGGGAAACCTACGAGCAGTACGTC.

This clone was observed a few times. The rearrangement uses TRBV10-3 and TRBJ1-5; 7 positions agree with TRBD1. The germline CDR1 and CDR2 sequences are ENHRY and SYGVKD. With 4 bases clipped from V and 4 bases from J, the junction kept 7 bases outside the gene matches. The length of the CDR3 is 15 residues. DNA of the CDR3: TGTGCCATCAGTGGAGGACAGGCCCTTAATCAGCCCCAGCATTTT. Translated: CAISGGQALNQPQHF.

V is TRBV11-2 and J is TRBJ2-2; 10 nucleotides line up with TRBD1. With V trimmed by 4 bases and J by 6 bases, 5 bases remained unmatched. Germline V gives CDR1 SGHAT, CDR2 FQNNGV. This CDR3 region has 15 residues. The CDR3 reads CASSSGTGVAGELFF. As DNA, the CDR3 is TGTGCCAGCAGCTCAGGGACAGGGGTTGCCGGGGAGCTGTTTTTT.

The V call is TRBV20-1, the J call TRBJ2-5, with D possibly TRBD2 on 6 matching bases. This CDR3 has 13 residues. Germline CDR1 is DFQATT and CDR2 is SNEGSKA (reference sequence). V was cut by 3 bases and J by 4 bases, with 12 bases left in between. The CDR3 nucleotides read TGCAGTGCTAGTGCGCGGGGTGCAGAGACCCAGTACTTC. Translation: CSASARGAETQYF.

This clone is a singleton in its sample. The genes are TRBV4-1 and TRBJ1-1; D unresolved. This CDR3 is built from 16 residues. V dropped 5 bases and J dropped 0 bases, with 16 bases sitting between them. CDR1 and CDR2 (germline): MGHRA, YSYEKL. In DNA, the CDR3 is TGCGCCAGCAGCGTTCGGGCGGCGAAGGTGAACACTGAAGCTTTCTTT. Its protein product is CASSVRAAKVNTEAFF.

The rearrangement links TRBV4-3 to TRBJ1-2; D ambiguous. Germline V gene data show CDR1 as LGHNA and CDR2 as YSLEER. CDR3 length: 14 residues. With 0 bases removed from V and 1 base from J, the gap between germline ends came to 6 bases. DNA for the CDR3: TGCGCCAGCAGCCAAGATTTGCTTAACTATGGCTACACCTTC. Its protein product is CASSQDLLNYGYTF.

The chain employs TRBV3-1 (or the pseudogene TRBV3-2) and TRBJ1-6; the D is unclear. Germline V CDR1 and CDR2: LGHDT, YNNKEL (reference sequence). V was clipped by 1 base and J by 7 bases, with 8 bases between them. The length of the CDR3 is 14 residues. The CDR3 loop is CASSQVGGNSPLHF. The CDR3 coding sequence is TGTGCCAGCAGCCAAGTTGGAGGGAATTCACCCCTCCACTTT.

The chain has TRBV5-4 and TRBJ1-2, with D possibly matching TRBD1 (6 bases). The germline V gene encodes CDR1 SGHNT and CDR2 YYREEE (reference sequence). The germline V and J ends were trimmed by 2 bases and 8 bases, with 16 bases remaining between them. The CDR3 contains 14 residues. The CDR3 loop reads CASSLSGGLFGYTF. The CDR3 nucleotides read TGTGCCAGCAGCTTATCCGGGGGCCTGTTCGGCTACACCTTC.

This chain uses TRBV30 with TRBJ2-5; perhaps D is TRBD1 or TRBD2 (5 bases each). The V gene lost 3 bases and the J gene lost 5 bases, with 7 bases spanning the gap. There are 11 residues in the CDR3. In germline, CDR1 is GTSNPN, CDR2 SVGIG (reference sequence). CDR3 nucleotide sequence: TGTGCCTGGAGCGGGGCGGAGACCCAGTACTTC. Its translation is CAWSGAETQYF.

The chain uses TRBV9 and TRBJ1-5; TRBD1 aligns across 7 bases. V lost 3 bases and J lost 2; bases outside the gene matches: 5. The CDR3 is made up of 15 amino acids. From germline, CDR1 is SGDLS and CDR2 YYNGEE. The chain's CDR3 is CASSAQGVGNQPQHF. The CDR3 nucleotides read TGTGCCAGCAGCGCTCAGGGGGTCGGCAATCAGCCCCAGCATTTT.

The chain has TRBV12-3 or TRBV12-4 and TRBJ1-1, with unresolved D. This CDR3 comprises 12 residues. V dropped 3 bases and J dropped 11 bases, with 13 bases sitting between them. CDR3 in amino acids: CASSLFSLGAFF. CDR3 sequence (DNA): TGTGCCAGCAGTTTGTTCTCTCTGGGGGCTTTCTTT.